This TCR beta chain was captured in a study of cytomegalovirus exposure and HLA in healthy donors. Looking at the study overall: A previous analysis identified around 120 million unique TCR beta sequences derived from roughly 180 million T cells.

On this clone itself: Its antigen is undetermined.

PCR was performed using 60 Vbeta and 13 Jbeta primers. Per the authors' pipeline: Some 12 million shared chains were among the roughly 78 million unique TCR beta chains that a later analysis counted. TCRdb's copy holds only in-frame clones and misses some; the assay was immunoSEQ multiplex PCR. The V and J calls and clone size are taken from that table; D and trimming were inferred from the DNA. The sample lists about 180,000 clones, around 77% occurring once. Study outcomes and limitations: Upon later analysis, TCR association rates were observed to vary by HLA locus, being highest for DRB1 and lowest for HLA-C. Previously analyzed data showed that most TCR beta V segments were productive at a frequency of about 87% or about 30%.

Trimming removed 3 bases from V and 6 bases from J; junction bases left unmatched: 5. The V gene's germline CDR1 is LNHDA and CDR2 SQIVND (reference sequence). The CDR3 sequence is 16 residues long. Sequencing was performed on PBMCs. The clonotype was recovered from a man in his 60s in good health and CMV-seronegative. V usage is TRBV19 and J usage is TRBJ2-2; 12 bases align to TRBD1. CDR3 loop: CASSISRDRGPGELFF. The CDR3, as DNA: TGTGCCAGTAGTATCAGTCGGGACAGGGGGCCCGGGGAGCTGTTTTTT.